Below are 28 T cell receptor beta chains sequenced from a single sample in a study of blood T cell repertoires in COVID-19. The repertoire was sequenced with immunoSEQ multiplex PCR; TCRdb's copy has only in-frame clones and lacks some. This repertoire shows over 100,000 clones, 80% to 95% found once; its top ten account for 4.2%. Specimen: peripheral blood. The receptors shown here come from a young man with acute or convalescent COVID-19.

DNA for the CDR3: TGTGCCAGCAGCCTACTGAGGGGAAACACCATATATTTT. Its translation is CASSLLRGNTIYF. The chain recombines TRBV7-8 with TRBJ1-3; D remains unclear. Deletions cut 5 bases from V and 4 bases from J, with 9 bases between. This CDR3 has 13 residues. Germline V gene lookup returns CDR1 SGHVS and CDR2 FQNEAQ.

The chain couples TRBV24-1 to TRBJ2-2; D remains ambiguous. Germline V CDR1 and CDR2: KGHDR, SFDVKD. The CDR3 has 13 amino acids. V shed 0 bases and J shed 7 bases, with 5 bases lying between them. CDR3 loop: CATSDLRSGELFF. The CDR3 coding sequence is TGTGCCACCAGTGATTTGCGGAGCGGGGAGCTGTTTTTT.

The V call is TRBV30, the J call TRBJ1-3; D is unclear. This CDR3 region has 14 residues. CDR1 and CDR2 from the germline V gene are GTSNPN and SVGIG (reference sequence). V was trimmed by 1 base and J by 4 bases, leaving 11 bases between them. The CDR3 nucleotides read TGTGCCTGGAGTGAGACAAATGCCGGAAACACCATATATTTT. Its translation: CAWSETNAGNTIYF.

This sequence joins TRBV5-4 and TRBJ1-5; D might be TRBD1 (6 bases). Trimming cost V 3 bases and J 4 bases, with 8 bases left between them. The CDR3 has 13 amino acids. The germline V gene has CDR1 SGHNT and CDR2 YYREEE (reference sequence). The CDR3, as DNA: TGTGCCAGCAGCTCGGACAGTAATCAGCCCCAGCATTTT. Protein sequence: CASSSDSNQPQHF.

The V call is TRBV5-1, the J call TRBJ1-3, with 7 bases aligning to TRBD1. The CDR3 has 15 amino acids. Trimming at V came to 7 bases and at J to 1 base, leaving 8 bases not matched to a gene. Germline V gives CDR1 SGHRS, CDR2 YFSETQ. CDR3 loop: CASRTTGQSGNTIYF. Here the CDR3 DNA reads TGCGCCAGCCGAACGACAGGGCAATCTGGAAACACCATATATTTT.

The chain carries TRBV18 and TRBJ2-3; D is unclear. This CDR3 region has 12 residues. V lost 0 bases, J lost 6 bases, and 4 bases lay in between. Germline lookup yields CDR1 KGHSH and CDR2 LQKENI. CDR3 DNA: TGTGCCAGCTCACCACCTTCGGATACGCAGTATTTT. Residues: CASSPPSDTQYF.

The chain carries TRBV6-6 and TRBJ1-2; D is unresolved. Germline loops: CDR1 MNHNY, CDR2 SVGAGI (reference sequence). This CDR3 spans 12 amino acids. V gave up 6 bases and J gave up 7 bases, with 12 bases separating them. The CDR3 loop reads CASSPSPFGYTF. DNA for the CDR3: TGTGCCAGCAGCCCCTCCCCCTTTGGCTACACCTTC.

DNA for the CDR3: TGCGCCAGCAGCTTGGTAGTCGGCACAGATACGCAGTATTTT. This translates into CASSLVVGTDTQYF. The V and J genes are TRBV5-1 and TRBJ2-3; D uncertain. V was shortened by 0 bases and J by 1 base, with 6 bases between the two germline ends. This CDR3 contains 14 residues. Germline CDR1 is SGHRS and CDR2 is YFSETQ.

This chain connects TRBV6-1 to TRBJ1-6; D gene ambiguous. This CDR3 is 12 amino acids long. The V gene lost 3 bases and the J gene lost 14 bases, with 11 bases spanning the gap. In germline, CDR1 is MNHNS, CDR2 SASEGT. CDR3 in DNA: TGTGCCAGCAGTGATAGTCAGCGATCCCTCCACTTT. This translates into CASSDSQRSLHF.

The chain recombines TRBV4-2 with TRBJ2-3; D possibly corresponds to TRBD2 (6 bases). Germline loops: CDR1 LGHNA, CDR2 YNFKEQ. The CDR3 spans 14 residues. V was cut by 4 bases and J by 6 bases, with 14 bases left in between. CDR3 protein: CASSPDTGGDTQYF. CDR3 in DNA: TGTGCCAGCAGCCCGGACACTGGGGGGGATACGCAGTATTTT.

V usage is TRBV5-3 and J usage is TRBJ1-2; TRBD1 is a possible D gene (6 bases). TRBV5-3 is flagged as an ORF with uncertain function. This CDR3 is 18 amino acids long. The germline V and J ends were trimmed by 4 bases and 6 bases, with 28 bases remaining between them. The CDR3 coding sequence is TGTGCCAGAAGCCCGCCGGTAGGTCGAGGGGGACGCGTGGATGGCTACACCTTC. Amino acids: CARSPPVGRGGRVDGYTF.

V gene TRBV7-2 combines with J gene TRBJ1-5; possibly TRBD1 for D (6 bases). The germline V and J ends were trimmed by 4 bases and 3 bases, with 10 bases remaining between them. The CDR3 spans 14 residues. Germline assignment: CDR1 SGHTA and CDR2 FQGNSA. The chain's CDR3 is CASSSQGNNQPQHF. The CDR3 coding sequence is TGTGCCAGCAGCTCCCAGGGGAACAATCAGCCCCAGCATTTT.

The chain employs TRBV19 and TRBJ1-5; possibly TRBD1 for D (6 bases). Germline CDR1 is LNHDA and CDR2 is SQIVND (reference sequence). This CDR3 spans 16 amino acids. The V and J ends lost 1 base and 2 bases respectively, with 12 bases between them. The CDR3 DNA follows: TGTGCCAGTAGTATAGGGTGGACAGAGCGCAATCAGCCCCAGCATTTT. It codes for CASSIGWTERNQPQHF.

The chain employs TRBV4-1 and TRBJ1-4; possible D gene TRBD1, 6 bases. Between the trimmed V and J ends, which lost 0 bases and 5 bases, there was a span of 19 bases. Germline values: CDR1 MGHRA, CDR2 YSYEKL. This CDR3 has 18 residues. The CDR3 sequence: CASSQDQDSSGWNEKLFF. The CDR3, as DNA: TGCGCCAGCAGCCAAGATCAGGACAGTTCGGGGTGGAATGAAAAACTGTTTTTT.

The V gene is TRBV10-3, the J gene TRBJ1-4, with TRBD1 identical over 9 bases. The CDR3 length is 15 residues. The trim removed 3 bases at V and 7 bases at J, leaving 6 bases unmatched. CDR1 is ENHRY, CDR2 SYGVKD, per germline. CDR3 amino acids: CAISETGGQGEKLFF. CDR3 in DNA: TGTGCCATCAGTGAAACAGGGGGCCAGGGTGAAAAACTGTTTTTT.

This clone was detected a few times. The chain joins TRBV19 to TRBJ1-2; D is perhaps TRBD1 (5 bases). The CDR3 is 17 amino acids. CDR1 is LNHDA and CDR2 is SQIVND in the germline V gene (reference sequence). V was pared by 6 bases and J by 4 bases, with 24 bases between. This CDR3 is CASSLSRVPPEFYGYTF. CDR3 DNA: TGTGCCAGTAGCCTATCCAGGGTGCCGCCGGAGTTCTATGGCTACACCTTC.

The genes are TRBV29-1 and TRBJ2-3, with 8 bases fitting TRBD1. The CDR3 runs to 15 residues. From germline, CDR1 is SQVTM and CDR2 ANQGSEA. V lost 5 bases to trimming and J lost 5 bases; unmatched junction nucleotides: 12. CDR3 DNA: TGCAGCGTTACACCTCCCGACAGGGGTTTAGATACGCAGTATTTT. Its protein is CSVTPPDRGLDTQYF.

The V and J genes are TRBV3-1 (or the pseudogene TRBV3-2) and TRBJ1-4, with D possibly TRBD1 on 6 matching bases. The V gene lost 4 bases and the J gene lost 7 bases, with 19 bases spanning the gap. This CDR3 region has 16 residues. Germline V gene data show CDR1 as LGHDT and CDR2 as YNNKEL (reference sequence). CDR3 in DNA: TGTGCCAGCAGCCGAGTTACAGGGTGGGTGAGTGAAAAACTGTTTTTT. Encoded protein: CASSRVTGWVSEKLFF.

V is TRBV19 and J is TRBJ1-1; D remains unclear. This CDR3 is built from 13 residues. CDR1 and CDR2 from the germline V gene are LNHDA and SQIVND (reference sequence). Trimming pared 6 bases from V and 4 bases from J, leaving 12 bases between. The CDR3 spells CASSEGLSTEAFF. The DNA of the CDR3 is TGTGCCAGTAGCGAGGGTTTGAGCACTGAAGCTTTCTTT.

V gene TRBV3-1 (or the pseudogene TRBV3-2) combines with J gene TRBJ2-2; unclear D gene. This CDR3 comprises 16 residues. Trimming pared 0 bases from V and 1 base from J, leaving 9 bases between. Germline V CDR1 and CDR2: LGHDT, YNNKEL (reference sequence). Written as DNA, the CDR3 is TGTGCCAGCAGCCAAGATTTAGCCTTGAACACCGGGGAGCTGTTTTTT. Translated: CASSQDLALNTGELFF.

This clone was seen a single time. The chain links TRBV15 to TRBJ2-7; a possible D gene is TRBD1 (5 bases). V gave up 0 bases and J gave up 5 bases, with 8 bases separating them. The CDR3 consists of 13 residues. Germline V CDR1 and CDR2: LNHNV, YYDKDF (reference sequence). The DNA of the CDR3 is TGTGCCACCAGCAGAGATATACAGGACGAGCAGTACTTC. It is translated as CATSRDIQDEQYF.

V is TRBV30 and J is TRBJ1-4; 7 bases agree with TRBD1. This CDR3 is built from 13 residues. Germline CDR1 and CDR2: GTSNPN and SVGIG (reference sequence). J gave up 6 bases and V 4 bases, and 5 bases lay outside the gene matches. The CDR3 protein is CAWTGTADEKLFF. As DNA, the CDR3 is TGTGCCTGGACCGGGACAGCAGATGAAAAACTGTTTTTT.

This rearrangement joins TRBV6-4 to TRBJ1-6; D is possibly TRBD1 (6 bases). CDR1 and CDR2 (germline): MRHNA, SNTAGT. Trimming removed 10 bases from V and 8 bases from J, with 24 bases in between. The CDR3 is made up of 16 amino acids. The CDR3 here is CAIQRPRGHRDSPLHF. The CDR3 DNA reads TGTGCCATCCAACGGCCACGGGGACACCGGGATTCACCCCTCCACTTT.

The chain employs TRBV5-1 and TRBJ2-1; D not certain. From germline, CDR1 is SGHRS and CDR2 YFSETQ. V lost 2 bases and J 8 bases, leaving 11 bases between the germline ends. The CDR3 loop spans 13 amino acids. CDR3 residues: CASSFILTYEQFF. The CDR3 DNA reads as TGCGCCAGCAGCTTTATACTTACCTATGAGCAGTTCTTC.

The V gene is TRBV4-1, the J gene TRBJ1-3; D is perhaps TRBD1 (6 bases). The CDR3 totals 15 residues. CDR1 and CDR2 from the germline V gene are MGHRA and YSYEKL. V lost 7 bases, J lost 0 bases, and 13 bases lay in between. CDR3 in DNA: TGCGCCAGCACCCCGGGACATAACTCTGGAAACACCATATATTTT. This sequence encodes CASTPGHNSGNTIYF.

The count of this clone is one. The CDR3 DNA follows: TGTGCCAGCAGTGACCCGACAGGCCTTAGAAACACCATATATTTT. Residues: CASSDPTGLRNTIYF. The genes are TRBV25-1 and TRBJ1-3; tentatively, D is TRBD1 (6 bases). CDR3 size: 15 residues. Germline CDR1 MGHDK, CDR2 SYGVNS. Trimming removed 3 bases at V and 5 bases at J, with 14 bases between. Looking up the rest from reference TRBV25-1 and TRBJ1-3 gives the full variable domain: EADIYQTPRYLVIGTGKKITLECSQTMGHDKMYWYQQDPGMELHLIHYSYGVNSTEKGDLSSESTVSRIRTEHFPLTLESARPSHTSQYLCASSDPTGLRNTIYFGEGSWLTVV.

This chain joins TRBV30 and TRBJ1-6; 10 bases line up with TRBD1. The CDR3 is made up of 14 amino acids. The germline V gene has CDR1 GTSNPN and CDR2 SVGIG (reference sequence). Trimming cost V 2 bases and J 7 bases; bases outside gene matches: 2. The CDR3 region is CAWSPGQGNSPLHF. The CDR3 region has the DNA TGTGCCTGGAGTCCGGGACAGGGGAATTCACCCCTCCACTTT.

Here the CDR3 reads CASSLREGSIGSPLHF. CDR3 DNA: TGTGCCAGCAGCTTAAGGGAGGGCAGCATCGGTTCACCCCTCCACTTT. This chain joins TRBV7-2 and TRBJ1-6, with D hard to call. The CDR3 has 16 residues. V lost 2 bases, J lost 9 bases, and 17 bases lay in between. Germline-derived CDR1 and CDR2 are SGHTA and FQGNSA.